The clone carrying this TCR beta chain showed up just once. The data derive from a study of blood T cell repertoires in COVID-19. The V and J ends lost 0 bases and 7 bases, in that order; junction bases with no gene match: 4. The CDR3 is 14 amino acids. From germline, CDR1 is SGHKS and CDR2 YYEKEE (reference sequence). In the original analysis: Reference gene primer amplification gave estimated nucleated cell counts. TCRdb's table, derived via immunoSEQ multiplex PCR, lists solely in-frame clones and lacks some. The V and J calls and clone size were taken over from that table, and D and trimming were inferred from the DNA. This sample has some 140,000 clones, with 80% to 85% found just once.

Sequencing was performed on PBMCs or T cells enriched from blood (not recorded which). The clonotype comes from a man in his forties or fifties with acute COVID-19. The chain uses TRBV5-5 and TRBJ1-5, with 7 nucleotides matching TRBD1. CDR3 DNA: TGTGCCAGCAGCTTGGCAACAGGGGAGCAGCCCCAGCATTTT. This translates into CASSLATGEQPQHF. The entire variable domain, with the rest obtained from reference TRBV5-5 and TRBJ1-5, is as follows: DAGVTQSPTHLIKTRGQQVTLRCSPISGHKSVSWYQQVLGQGPQFIFQYYEKEERGRGNFPDRFSARQFPNYSSELNVNALLLGDSALYLCASSLATGEQPQHFGDGTRLSIL.